The clone carrying this T cell receptor (beta chain) was seen ten or more times. These data are taken from a study of T-cell reconstitution after alpha-beta-depleted transplantation in children. Molecular barcoding with unique molecular identifiers was used for the TCRbeta library. Each CDR3 protein is one row after TCRdb ran MiXCR on the PCR reads. This sample has 200,000 to 250,000 distinct CDR3 sequences, with more than 10% found just once. V dropped 3 bases and J dropped 1 base, with 16 bases sitting between them. Germline CDR1 and CDR2: SGHKS and YYEKEE (reference sequence). The CDR3 extends over 16 amino acids.

V is TRBV5-5 and J is TRBJ2-5; the D gene is possibly TRBD1 (5 bases). This specimen consisted of PBMCs from the stem cell graft donor, obtained from the stem cell graft. The TCR sequence derives from a human donor who donated a stem cell graft to a child with acute lymphoblastic leukemia. The CDR3 loop reads CASSSSAGLSQETQYF. Here the CDR3 DNA reads TGTGCCAGCAGCTCTTCCGCAGGGCTATCCCAAGAGACCCAGTACTTC.